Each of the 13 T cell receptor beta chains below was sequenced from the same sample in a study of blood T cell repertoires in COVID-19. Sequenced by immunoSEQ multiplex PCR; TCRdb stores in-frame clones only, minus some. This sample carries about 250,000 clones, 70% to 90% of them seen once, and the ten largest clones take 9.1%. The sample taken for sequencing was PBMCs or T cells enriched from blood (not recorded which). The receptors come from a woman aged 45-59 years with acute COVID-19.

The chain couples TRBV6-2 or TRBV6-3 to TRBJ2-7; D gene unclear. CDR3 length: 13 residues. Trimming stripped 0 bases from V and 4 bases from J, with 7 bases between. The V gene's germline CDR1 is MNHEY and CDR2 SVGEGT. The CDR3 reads CASSYSFPYEQYF. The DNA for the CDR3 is TGTGCCAGCAGTTACTCTTTTCCGTACGAGCAGTACTTC.

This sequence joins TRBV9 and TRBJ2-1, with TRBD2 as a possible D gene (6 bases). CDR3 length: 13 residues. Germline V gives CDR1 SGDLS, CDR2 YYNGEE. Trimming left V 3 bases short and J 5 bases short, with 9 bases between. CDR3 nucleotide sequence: TGTGCCAGCAGCGGTGGACTAAACAATGAGCAGTTCTTC. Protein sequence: CASSGGLNNEQFF.

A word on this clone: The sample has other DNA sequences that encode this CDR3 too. CDR3 residues: CASSLGYYEQYF. DNA for the CDR3: TGTGCCAGCAGCTTAGGATACTACGAGCAGTACTTC. The chain links TRBV13 to TRBJ2-7; D call uncertain. Germline lookup yields CDR1 PRHDT and CDR2 FYEKMQ (reference sequence). The CDR3 totals 12 residues. V lost 0 bases and J 3 bases, leaving 3 bases between the germline ends.

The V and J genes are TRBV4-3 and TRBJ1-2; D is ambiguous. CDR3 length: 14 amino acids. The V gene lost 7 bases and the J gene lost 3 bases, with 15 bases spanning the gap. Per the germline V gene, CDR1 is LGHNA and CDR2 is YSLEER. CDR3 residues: CASTSTDTDYGYTF. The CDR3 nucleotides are TGCGCCAGCACCTCAACAGACACCGACTATGGCTACACCTTC.

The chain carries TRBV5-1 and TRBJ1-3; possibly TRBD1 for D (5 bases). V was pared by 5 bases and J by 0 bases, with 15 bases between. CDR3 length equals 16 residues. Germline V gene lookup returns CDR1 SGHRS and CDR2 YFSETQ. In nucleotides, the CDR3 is TGCGCCAGCAGACTCGGACCCACAGGCTCTGGAAACACCATATATTTT. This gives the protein CASRLGPTGSGNTIYF.

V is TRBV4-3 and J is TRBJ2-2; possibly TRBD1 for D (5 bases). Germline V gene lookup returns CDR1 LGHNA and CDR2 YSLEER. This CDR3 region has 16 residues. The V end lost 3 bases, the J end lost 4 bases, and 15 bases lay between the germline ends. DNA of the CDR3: TGCGCCAGCAGCCAGGACCCAGGGCAGCCCACCGGGGAGCTGTTTTTT. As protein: CASSQDPGQPTGELFF.

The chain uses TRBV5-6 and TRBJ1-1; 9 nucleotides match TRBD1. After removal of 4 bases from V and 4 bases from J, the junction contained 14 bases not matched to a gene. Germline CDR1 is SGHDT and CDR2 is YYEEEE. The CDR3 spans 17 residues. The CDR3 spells CASSVVGLTGGGTEAFF. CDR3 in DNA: TGTGCCAGCAGCGTCGTAGGGTTGACAGGGGGTGGCACTGAAGCTTTCTTT.

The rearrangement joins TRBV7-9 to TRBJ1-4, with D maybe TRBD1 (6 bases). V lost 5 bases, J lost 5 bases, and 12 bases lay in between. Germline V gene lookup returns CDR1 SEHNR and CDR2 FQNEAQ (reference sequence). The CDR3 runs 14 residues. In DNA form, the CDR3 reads TGTGCCAGCAGCCCCGACAGGCCGAATGAAAAACTGTTTTTT. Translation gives CASSPDRPNEKLFF.

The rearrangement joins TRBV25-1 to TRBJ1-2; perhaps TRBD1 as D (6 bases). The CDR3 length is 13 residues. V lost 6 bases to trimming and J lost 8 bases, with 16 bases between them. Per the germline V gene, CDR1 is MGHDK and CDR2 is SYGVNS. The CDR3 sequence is CASSPTGLAGYTF. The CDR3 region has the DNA TGTGCCAGCAGCCCCACAGGGTTGGCGGGCTACACCTTC.

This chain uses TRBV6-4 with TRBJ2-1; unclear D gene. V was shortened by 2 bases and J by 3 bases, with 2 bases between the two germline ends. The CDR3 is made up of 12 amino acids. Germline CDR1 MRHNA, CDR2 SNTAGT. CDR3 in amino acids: CASSDHYNEQFF. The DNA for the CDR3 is TGTGCCAGCAGTGACCACTACAATGAGCAGTTCTTC.

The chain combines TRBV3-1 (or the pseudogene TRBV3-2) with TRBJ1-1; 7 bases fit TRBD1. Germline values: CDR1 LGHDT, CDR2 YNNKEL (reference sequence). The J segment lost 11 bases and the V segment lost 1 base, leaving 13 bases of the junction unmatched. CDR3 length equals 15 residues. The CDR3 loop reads CASSQGDRGLREAFF. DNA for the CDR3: TGTGCCAGCAGCCAAGGCGATAGGGGGCTGAGAGAGGCTTTCTTT.

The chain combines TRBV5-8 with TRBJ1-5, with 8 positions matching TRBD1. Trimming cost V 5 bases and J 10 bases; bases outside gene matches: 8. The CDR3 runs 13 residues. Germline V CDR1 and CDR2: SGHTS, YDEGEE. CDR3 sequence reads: CASRLTGVAPQHF. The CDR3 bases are TGTGCCAGCAGACTGACAGGGGTCGCACCCCAGCATTTT.

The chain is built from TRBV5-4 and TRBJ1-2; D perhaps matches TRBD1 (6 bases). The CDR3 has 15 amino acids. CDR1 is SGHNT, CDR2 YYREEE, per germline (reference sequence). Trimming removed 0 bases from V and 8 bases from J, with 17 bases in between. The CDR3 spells CASSLVQRGAEGYTF. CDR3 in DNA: TGTGCCAGCAGCTTGGTGCAACGGGGGGCAGAGGGCTACACCTTC. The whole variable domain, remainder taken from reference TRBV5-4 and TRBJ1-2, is ETGVTQSPTHLIKTRGQQVTLRCSSQSGHNTVSWYQQALGQGPQFIFQYYREEENGRGNFPPRFSGLQFPNYSSELNVNALELDDSALYLCASSLVQRGAEGYTFGSGTRLTVV.